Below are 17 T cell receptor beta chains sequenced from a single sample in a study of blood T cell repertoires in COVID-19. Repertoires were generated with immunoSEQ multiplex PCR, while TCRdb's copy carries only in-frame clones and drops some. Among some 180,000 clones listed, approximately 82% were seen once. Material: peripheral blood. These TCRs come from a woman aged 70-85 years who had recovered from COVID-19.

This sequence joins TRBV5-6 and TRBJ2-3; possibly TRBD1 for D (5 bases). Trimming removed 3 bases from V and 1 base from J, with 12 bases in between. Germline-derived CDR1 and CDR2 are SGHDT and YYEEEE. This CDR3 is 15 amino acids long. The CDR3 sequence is CASSSRGRGTDTQYF. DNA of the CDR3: TGTGCCAGCAGCTCGAGAGGCAGGGGCACAGATACGCAGTATTTT.

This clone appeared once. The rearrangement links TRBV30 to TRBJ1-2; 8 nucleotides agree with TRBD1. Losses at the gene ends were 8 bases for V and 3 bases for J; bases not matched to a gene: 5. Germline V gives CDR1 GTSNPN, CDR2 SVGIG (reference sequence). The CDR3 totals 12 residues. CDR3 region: CARQTGDYGYTF. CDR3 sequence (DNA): TGTGCCAGACAGACAGGGGACTATGGCTACACCTTC.

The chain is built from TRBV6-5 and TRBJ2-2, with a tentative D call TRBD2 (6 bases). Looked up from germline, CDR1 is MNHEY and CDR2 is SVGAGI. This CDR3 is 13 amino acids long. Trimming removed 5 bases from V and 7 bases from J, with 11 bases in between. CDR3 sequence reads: CASSPAGGGELFF. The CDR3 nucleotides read TGTGCCAGCAGTCCAGCCGGGGGCGGGGAGCTGTTTTTT.

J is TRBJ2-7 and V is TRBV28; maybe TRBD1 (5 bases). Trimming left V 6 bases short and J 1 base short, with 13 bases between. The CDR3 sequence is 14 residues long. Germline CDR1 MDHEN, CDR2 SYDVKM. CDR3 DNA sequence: TGTGCCAGCAGCTCGGACACAAAATCCTACGAGCAGTACTTC. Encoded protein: CASSSDTKSYEQYF. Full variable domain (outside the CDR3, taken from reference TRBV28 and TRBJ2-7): DVKVTQSSRYLVKRTGEKVFLECVQDMDHENMFWYRQDPGLGLRLIYFSYDVKMKEKGDIPEGYSVSREKKERFSLILESASTNQTSMYLCASSSDTKSYEQYFGPGTRLTVT.

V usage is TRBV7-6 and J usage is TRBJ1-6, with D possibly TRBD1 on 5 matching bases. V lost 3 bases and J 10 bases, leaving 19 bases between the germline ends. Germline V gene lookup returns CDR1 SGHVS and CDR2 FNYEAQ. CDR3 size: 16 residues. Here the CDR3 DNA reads TGTGCCAGCAGCTTCTTGGGGGGGGTGGAGGGGTCACCCCTCCACTTT. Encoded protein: CASSFLGGVEGSPLHF.

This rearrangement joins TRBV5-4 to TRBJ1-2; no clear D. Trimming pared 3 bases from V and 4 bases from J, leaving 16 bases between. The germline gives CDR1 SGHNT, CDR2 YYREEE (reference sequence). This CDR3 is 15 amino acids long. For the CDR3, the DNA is TGTGCCAGCAGCTCACCGGACGGTGGAGGCTATGGCTACACCTTC. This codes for CASSSPDGGGYGYTF.

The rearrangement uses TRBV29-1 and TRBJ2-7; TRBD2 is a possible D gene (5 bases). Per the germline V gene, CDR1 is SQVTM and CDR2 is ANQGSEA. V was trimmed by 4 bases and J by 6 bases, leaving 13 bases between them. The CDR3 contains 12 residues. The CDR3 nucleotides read TGCAGCGTTGTTGGGCTAGCCCTCGAGCAGTACTTC. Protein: CSVVGLALEQYF.

CDR3 DNA: TGTGCCAGCAGCCCCCGGTTAGGCGGAGTCAATGAGCAGTTCTTC. This sequence encodes CASSPRLGGVNEQFF. The rearrangement links TRBV3-1 (or the pseudogene TRBV3-2) to TRBJ2-1; no reliable D call. Germline assignment: CDR1 LGHDT and CDR2 YNNKEL (reference sequence). Trimming pared 4 bases from V and 6 bases from J, leaving 16 bases between. The CDR3 runs to 15 residues.

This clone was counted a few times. This CDR3 is CSVEGRGEKLFF. For the CDR3, the DNA is TGCAGCGTTGAAGGTCGGGGTGAAAAACTGTTTTTT. The V call is TRBV29-1, the J call TRBJ1-4; D is uncertain. CDR3 length: 12 residues. The germline gives CDR1 SQVTM, CDR2 ANQGSEA. V dropped 1 base and J dropped 7 bases, with 7 bases sitting between them.

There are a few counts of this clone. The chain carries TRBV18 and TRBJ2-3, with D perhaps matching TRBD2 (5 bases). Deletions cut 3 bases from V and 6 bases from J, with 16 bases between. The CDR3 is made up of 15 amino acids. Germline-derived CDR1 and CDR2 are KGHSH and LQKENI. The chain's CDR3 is CASSPRSSGEDTQYF. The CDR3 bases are TGTGCCAGCTCACCCCGCTCCTCCGGGGAGGATACGCAGTATTTT. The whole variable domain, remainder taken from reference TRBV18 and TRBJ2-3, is NAGVMQNPRHLVRRRGQEARLRCSPMKGHSHVYWYRQLPEEGLKFMVYLQKENIIDESGMPKERFSAEFPKEGPSILRIQQVVRGDSAAYFCASSPRSSGEDTQYFGPGTRLTVL.

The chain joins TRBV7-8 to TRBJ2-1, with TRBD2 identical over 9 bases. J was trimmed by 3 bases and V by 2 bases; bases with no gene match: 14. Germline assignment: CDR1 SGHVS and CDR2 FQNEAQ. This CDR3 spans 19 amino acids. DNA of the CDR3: TGTGCCAGCAGCTTATCCCCGACTAAGCGGGGGGACAACTACAATGAGCAGTTCTTC. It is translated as CASSLSPTKRGDNYNEQFF.

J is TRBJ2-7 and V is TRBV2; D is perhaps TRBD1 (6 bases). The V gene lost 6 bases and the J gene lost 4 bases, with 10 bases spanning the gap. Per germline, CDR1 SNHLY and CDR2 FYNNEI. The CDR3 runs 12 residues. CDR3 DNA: TGTGCCAGCAGCGGGGACACTTACGAGCAGTACTTC. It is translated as CASSGDTYEQYF.

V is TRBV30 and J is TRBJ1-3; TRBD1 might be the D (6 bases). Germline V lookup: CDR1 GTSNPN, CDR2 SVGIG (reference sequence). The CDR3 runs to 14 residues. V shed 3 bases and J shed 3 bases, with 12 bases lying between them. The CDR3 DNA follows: TGTGCCTGGAGCACAGGGTCGGGTGGAAACACCATATATTTT. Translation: CAWSTGSGGNTIYF.

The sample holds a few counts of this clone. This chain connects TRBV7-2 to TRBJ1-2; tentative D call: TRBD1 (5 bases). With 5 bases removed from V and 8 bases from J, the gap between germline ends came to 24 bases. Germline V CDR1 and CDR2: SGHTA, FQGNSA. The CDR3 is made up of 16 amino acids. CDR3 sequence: CASSPQGVGGGSGYTF. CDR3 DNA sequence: TGTGCCAGCAGCCCCCAGGGTGTCGGGGGGGGATCGGGCTACACCTTC. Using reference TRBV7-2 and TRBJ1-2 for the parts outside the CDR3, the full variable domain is GAGVSQSPSNKVTEKGKDVELRCDPISGHTALYWYRQSLGQGLEFLIYFQGNSAPDKSGLPSDRFSAERTGGSVSTLTIQRTQQEDSAVYLCASSPQGVGGGSGYTFGSGTRLTVV.

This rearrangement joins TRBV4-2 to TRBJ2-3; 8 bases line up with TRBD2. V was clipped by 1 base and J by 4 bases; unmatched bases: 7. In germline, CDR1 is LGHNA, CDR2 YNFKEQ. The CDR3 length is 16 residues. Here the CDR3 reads CASSQGFGGGPDTQYF. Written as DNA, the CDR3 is TGTGCCAGCAGCCAAGGGTTCGGCGGGGGGCCAGATACGCAGTATTTT.

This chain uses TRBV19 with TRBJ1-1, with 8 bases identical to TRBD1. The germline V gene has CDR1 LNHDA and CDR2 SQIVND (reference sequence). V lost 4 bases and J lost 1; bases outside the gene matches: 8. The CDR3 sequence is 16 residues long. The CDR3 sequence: CASSSGQGGENTEAFF. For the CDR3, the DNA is TGTGCCAGTAGTAGTGGACAGGGTGGAGAGAACACTGAAGCTTTCTTT.

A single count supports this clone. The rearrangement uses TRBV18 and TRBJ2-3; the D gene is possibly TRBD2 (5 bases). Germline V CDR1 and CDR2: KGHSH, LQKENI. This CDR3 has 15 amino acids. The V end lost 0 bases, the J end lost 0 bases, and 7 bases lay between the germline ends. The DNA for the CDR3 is TGTGCCAGCTCACCACCCACTAGGAGCACAGATACGCAGTATTTT. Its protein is CASSPPTRSTDTQYF.